This T cell receptor (beta chain) originates from a study of blood T cell repertoires in COVID-19. Looking at the study overall: Sites across the United States, Italy and Spain contributed samples from acute and convalescent COVID-19. Sample material is recorded as cDNA or gDNA derived from T cells, B-cell-depleted T cells, or PBMCs.

Original data processing: For nucleated cells, counts were estimated from reference gene primer amplification. Using immunoSEQ multiplex PCR, the repertoire was profiled, and TCRdb retains in-frame clones only, with some absent. V and J calls and clone size follow that table, whereas D and trimming were derived from the DNA. The data show over 100,000 clones, around three quarters seen once. The CDR3 sequence is 17 residues long. The ends lost 1 base at V and 1 base at J; junction bases unmatched: 6. Germline CDR1 SGHAT, CDR2 FQNNGV. The sequenced sample consisted of peripheral blood. The chain links TRBV11-2 to TRBJ2-3; 9 bases are a match to TRBD2. This TCR was sampled from a human donor in a cohort sampled during active or convalescent COVID-19. The CDR3 DNA is TGTGCCAGCAGCTTAGGTTCGTTAGCGGGGGGCACAGATACGCAGTATTTT. This sequence encodes CASSLGSLAGGTDTQYF.